The 5 T cell receptor beta chains given below trace back to one sample, sequenced in a study of T cell repertoires in ileal Crohn's disease. Noted time point: neoterminal ileum biopsy at postoperative endoscopy, about 6 months after surgery. Clones were sequenced by immunoSEQ multiplex PCR, and TCRdb holds only the in-frame ones, with some missing. Found here are about 60,000 clones, less than 90% of them singletons; the top ten hold around 2.1%. The sequenced sample was ileal tissue. These receptors all stem from an adult with Crohn's disease.

This chain links TRBV6-1 with TRBJ1-5; 8 positions match TRBD1. V dropped 6 bases and J dropped 7; count of bases not matched to a gene: 5. CDR1 MNHNS and CDR2 SASEGT come from the germline V gene. The CDR3 consists of 13 residues. The DNA of the CDR3 is TGTGCCAGCAGCCCGGGACAGGAACAGCCCCAGCATTTT. Amino acids: CASSPGQEQPQHF.

The chain is built from TRBV7-3 and TRBJ1-1; the D gene is possibly TRBD1 (5 bases). The CDR3 spans 12 residues. V was cut by 6 bases and J by 4 bases, with 9 bases left in between. Germline lookup yields CDR1 SGHTA and CDR2 FQGTGA. For the CDR3, the DNA is TGTGCCAGCAGTAACGGGGGCACTGAAGCTTTCTTT. This encodes CASSNGGTEAFF.

J is TRBJ2-3 and V is TRBV5-6, with D maybe TRBD1 (6 bases). The CDR3 spans 15 residues. Germline V gene sequence: CDR1 SGHDT, CDR2 YYEEEE. V lost 4 bases, J lost 3 bases, and 15 bases lay in between. This chain's CDR3 is CASSLQGRVTDTQYF. For the CDR3, the DNA is TGTGCCAGCAGCCTACAGGGTAGGGTAACAGATACGCAGTATTTT.

V and J are TRBV7-2 and TRBJ2-1, with D possibly matching TRBD2 (5 bases). This CDR3 spans 16 amino acids. CDR1 is SGHTA and CDR2 is FQGNSA in the germline V gene. The V end lost 3 bases, the J end lost 0 bases, and 12 bases lay between the germline ends. This CDR3 reads CASSLLATTSYNEQFF. The CDR3 region has the DNA TGTGCCAGCAGCTTGCTAGCCACAACCTCCTACAATGAGCAGTTCTTC.

This clone occurred a few times. This chain joins TRBV27 and TRBJ1-2; D gene unclear. V dropped 10 bases and J dropped 5 bases, with 11 bases sitting between them. Per germline, CDR1 MNHEY and CDR2 SMNVEV (reference sequence). This CDR3 contains 11 residues. Here the CDR3 DNA reads TGTGCCACCCGTAGCGGGTATGGCTACACCTTC. The encoded protein is CATRSGYGYTF.